The present TCR beta chain was sequenced within a study of beta chain features in type 1 diabetes. The wider study: Cell yields, age and gender were similar between patients and healthy donors. The study, taken as a whole, reports: Among patients, naive, central memory and Treg TCRB repertoires appeared more similar than among healthy donors. Significant though moderate, a shortening of TCRB CDR3s appeared in all four CD4+ subsets of Type 1 diabetes patients.

V shed 5 bases and J shed 0 bases, with 8 bases lying between them. The CDR3 extends over 14 amino acids. CDR1 SEHNR and CDR2 FQNEAQ come from the germline V gene (reference sequence). A note on this clone: Antigen specificity is unknown.

Investigators reverse transcribed all isolated RNA, so they sequenced expressed TCRB transcripts. Assay: immunoSEQ multiplex PCR; the TCRdb copy retains only in-frame clones and omits some. The data hold some 660,000 clones, with roughly 13% observed a single time. The sequence was obtained from a man aged 18 to 30 with type 1 diabetes. The chain has TRBV7-9 and TRBJ1-5, with TRBD1 as a possible D gene (6 bases). The specimen sequenced was naive CD4+ T cells from blood. CDR3 coding DNA: TGTGCCAGCAGCAGGGACATTAGCAATCAGCCCCAGCATTTT. Residues: CASSRDISNQPQHF.